This TCR beta chain was documented in a study of T cells after posttransplantation cyclophosphamide (dated by TCRdb to about 2016). Regarding the complete study: T cell repertoire reconstitution was tracked by TRB sequencing after myeloablative bone marrow transplantation in which posttransplantation cyclophosphamide was used as GVHD prophylaxis. Because TRA and TRB clonality correlated tightly in fewer than ten samples, later TCR analyses were limited to TRB. Public TRB sequences were compared against a database of over 3,000 sequences linked to responses to pathogens, tumor antigens, self-antigens and alloantigens. Samples from about 35 PTCy-treated patients, along with samples from roughly 15 of their related bone marrow donors, underwent antigen receptor sequencing. Blood from all 30 or so PTCy patients who had 1-year posttransplant specimens underwent TRB sequencing. Up to about 3 additional blood samples from 2 to 5.2 years after transplant were also TRB-sequenced in 3 patients, as was pretransplant blood from several patients.

V is clipped by 6 bases and J by 6 bases, and the sequence between their germline boundaries is 14 bases long. According to the germline V gene, CDR1 reads MDHEN and CDR2 reads SYDVKM. Including the terminal cysteine and phenylalanine, the CDR3 comprises 14 residues. CDR3 DNA is the only sequence kept; it has 42 bases, read in frame from the first base. Genomic DNA was used for TRB sequencing, which was performed with the immunoSEQ assay at survey resolution or with the hsTCRB kit. The original methods were these. Initial read processing used immunoSEQ software, and repertoire analyses used the LymphoSeq R package. Clonality was calculated as 1 minus normalized Shannon entropy, and the Gini coefficient was also calculated for each TRB dataset. To infer phenotypes in unsorted samples, TRB sequences from sorted subsets of the recipient or donor were mapped onto the unsorted samples of the same recipient. In TCRdb, the immuneACCESS table is reduced to in-frame sequences with V and J assigned. These tables do not hold every clone; where another copy was compared, an unresolved V gene accounts for under half, and the others remain unexplained. That table gives V, J and clone size, and the DNA gave D and trimming. The sample records about 900 clones, approximately 59% of which are singletons. The ten largest clones capture roughly three fifths of the sample.

This clone occurred a few times. Its antigen target is currently unknown. Nothing much larger sits one base from this clone, and base qualities are not available. The sample holds other DNA sequences that translate to the same CDR3. Read against the paper, the sample's treatment or condition label means: high-dose cyclophosphamide on days +3 and +4 as single-agent GVHD prophylaxis. PTCy patients received busulfan and fludarabine conditioning, a related or unrelated marrow graft, and cyclophosphamide on days +3 and +4. The PTCy-treated patients were enrolled in a prospective multi-institutional clinical trial. Peripheral blood and bone marrow mononuclear cells were isolated by Ficoll-Hypaque density centrifugation and were cryopreserved. CD4+ and CD8+ T cells, including naive and memory subsets, were sorted by FACS on a FACSAria II. Summary of the overall study and its limitations: The TRB repertoires of T cells infiltrating skin or GI tract showed only limited overlap with the TRB repertoires of T cells in blood. At 1-2 months, donor-recipient similarity was low but rose over the first year, and the later blood repertoires were often dominated by donor CD8+ memory clones. Across 45 or so patients, recipient CMV seropositivity and CMV reactivation were highly associated with TRB clonality; PTCy diversity was similar to CNI/methotrexate controls.

The sequence joins TRBV28 to TRBJ2-2; too little of a D gene remains to name it. This receptor was identified in a male patient in his fifties or sixties who received an allogeneic stem cell transplant from an unrelated donor, was CMV-positive, and had acute GVHD only. Donor T cells from the graft may be present among the T cells after a transplant. This sample comprised CD8+ T cells sorted from blood, obtained after allogeneic stem cell transplant with posttransplant cyclophosphamide. The sequenced DNA is TGTGCCAGCAGCCGAACTTCCGCCTCCGGGGAGCTGTTTTTT. The resulting protein is CASSRTSASGELFF.